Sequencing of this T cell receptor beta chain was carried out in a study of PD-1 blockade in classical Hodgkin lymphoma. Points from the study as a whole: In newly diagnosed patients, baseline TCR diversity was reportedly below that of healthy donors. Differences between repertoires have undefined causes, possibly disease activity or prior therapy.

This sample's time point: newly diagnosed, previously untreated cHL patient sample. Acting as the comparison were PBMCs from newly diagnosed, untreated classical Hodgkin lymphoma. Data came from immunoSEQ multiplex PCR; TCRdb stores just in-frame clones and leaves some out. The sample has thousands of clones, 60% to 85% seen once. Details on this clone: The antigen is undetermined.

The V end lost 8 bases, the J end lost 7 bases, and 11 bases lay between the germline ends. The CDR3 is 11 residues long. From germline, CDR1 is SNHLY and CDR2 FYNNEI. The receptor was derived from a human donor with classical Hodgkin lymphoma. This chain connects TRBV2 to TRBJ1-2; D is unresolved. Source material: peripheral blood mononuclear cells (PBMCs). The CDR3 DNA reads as TGTGCCAGCGGGTCCGACTCTGGCTACACCTTC. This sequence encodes CASGSDSGYTF.